The clone carrying this T cell receptor (beta chain) has only a few counts. Antigen specificity is unknown. This sample is drawn from a study of T cell responses to AZD1222 COVID-19 vaccine. Study-wide points: Females outnumbered males among donors, who were mostly white British; clonal diversity was possibly underestimated. Variant regions that are unmutated are reportedly the target of nearly half of spike-specific TCRs. The breadth and depth of Spike-specific TCRs increased once two AZD1222 doses had been given.

This CDR3 comprises 15 residues. In germline, CDR1 is SGHRS, CDR2 YFSETQ. V lost 0 bases and J lost 2, with 6 bases in between. Some clones are missing from TCRdb's copy, which holds only in-frame ones; the method was immunoSEQ multiplex PCR. The data show approximately 100,000 clones, less than 90% seen once. The source is an adult in good health. The sequences come from peripheral blood, collected on day 0 of AZD1222 vaccination. The gene calls are TRBV5-1 and TRBJ1-6; D is unclear. The CDR3 spells CASSLEGPYNSPLHF. The DNA for the CDR3 is TGCGCCAGCAGCTTGGAGGGCCCCTATAATTCACCCCTCCACTTT.